Here is one T cell receptor beta chain with its context. As yet, its antigen is unknown. This record comes from a study of T cell responses to AZD1222 COVID-19 vaccine. The table came from immunoSEQ multiplex PCR; TCRdb's copy has only in-frame clones and leaves some out. Of 140,000 to 150,000 clones in the sample, roughly 91% were seen once. The V end lost 7 bases, the J end lost 1 base, and 13 bases lay between the germline ends. The CDR3 has 14 amino acids. The germline gives CDR1 SEHNR, CDR2 FQNEAQ (reference sequence). Study outcomes and limitations: Baseline serology detected seropositivity in only five or six AZD1222 recipients.

The input for sequencing was peripheral blood, taken on day 0 of AZD1222 vaccination. The TCR originated in an adult in good health. The chain combines TRBV7-9 with TRBJ1-2; D is ambiguous. CDR3 loop: CASTNAFDNYGYTF. Written as DNA, the CDR3 is TGTGCCAGCACCAACGCTTTCGATAACTATGGCTACACCTTC.